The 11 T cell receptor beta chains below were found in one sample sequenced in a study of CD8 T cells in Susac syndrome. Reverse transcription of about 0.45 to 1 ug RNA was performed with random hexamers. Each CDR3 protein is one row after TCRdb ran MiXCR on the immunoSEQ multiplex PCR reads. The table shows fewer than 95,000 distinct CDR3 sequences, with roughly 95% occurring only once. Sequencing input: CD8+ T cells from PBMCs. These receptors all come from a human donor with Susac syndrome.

DNA of the CDR3: TGTGCCAGCAGCCCACCCTATGGGGGCCACGAGCAGTACTTC. It yields the protein CASSPPYGGHEQYF. The rearrangement links TRBV7-2 to TRBJ2-7; tentatively, D is TRBD1 (6 bases). Germline-derived CDR1 and CDR2 are SGHTA and FQGNSA. Between the trimmed V and J ends, which lost 5 bases and 5 bases, there was a span of 16 bases. The CDR3 has 14 residues.

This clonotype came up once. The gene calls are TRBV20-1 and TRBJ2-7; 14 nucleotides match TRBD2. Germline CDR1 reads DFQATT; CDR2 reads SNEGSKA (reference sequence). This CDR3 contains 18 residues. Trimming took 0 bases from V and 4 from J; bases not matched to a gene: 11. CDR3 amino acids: CSARDRGTSGGILYEQYF. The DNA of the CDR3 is TGCAGTGCTAGAGATCGAGGGACTAGCGGGGGAATCCTTTACGAGCAGTACTTC.

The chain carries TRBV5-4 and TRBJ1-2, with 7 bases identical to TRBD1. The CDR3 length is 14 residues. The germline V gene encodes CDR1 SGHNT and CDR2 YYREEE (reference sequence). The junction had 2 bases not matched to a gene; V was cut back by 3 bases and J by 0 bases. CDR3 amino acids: CASSSGQSNYGYTF. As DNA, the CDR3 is TGTGCCAGCAGCTCGGGACAGTCTAACTATGGCTACACCTTC.

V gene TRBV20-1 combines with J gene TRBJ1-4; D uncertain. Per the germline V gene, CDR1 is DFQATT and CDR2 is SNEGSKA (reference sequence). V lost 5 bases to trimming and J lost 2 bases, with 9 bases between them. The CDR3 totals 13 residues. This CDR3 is CSALRSTNEKLFF. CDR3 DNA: TGCAGTGCTCTCAGGTCTACTAATGAAAAACTGTTTTTT.

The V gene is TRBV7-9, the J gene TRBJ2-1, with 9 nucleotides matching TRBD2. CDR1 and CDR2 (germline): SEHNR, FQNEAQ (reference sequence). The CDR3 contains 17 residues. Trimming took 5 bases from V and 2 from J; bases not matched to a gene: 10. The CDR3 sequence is CASSPRGIAGAYNEQFF. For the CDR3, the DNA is TGTGCCAGCAGCCCCCGGGGTATAGCGGGGGCCTACAATGAGCAGTTCTTC.

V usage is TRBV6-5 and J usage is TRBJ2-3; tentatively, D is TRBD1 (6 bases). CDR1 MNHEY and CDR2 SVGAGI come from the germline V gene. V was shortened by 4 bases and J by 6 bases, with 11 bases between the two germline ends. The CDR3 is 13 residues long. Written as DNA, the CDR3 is TGTGCCAGCAGTTTCACCGACAGGGATACGCAGTATTTT. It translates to CASSFTDRDTQYF.

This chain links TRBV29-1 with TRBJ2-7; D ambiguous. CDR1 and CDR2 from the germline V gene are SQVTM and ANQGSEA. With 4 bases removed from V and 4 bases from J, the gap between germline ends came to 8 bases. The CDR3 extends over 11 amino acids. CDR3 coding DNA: TGCAGCGTTGGTCAGCGTTACGAGCAGTACTTC. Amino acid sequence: CSVGQRYEQYF.

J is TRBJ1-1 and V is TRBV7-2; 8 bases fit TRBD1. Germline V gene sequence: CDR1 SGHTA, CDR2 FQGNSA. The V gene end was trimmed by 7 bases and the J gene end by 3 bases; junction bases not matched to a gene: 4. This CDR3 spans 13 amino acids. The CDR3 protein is CASTATGDTEAFF. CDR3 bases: TGTGCCAGCACCGCGACAGGGGACACTGAAGCTTTCTTT.

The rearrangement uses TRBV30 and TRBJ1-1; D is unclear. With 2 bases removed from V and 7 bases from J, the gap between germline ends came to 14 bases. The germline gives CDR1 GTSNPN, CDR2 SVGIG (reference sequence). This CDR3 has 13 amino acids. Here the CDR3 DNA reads TGTGCCTGGAGTCGGTTAGGGTCTAGTGAAGCTTTCTTT. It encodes CAWSRLGSSEAFF.

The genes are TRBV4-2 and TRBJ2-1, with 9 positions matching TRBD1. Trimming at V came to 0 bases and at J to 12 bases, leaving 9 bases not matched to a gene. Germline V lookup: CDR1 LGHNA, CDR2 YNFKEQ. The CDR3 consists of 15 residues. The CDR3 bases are TGTGCCAGCAGCCAAGAAAGGACAGGGGTTAGGGGGCAGTTCTTC. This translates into CASSQERTGVRGQFF.

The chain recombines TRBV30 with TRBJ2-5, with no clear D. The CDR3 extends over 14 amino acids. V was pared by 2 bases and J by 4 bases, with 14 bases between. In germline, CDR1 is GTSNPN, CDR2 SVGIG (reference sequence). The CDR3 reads CAWSRTAPGETQYF. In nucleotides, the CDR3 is TGTGCCTGGAGTAGAACAGCCCCCGGAGAGACCCAGTACTTC. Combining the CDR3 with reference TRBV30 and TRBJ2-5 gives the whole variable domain SQTIHQWPATLVQPVGSPLSLECTVEGTSNPNLYWYRQAAGRGLQLLFYSVGIGQISSEVPQNLSASRPQDRQFILSSKKLLLSDSGFYLCAWSRTAPGETQYFGPGTRLLVL.